Sequencing of this T cell receptor (beta chain) was carried out in a study of cytotoxic CD8 clonotypes in ibrutinib-treated CLL. Study details: The patients, under twelve relapsed/refractory and approximately 15 treatment-naive, included about 18 who were IGHV unmutated.

Study-level findings and limits: Higher clonality was seen at ibrutinib response and a return toward baseline at progression.

The CDR3 consists of 13 residues. The trim removed 5 bases at V and 7 bases at J, leaving 7 bases unmatched. Germline V gene sequence: CDR1 MNHEY, CDR2 SVGAGI. For this clone: Its target is not known.

Assay used: immunoSEQ multiplex PCR; TCRdb lists only in-frame clones, some missing. The table includes fewer than 13,000 clones, 79% detected once. J is TRBJ2-7 and V is TRBV6-5; 8 nucleotides agree with TRBD1. The material was PBMCs, obtained at disease progression, from a patient treated with ibrutinib. This receptor was obtained from a human donor with chronic lymphocytic leukemia. CDR3 DNA sequence: TGTGCCAGCAGTCAATCACAGGGGGGAGAGCAGTACTTC. It encodes CASSQSQGGEQYF.